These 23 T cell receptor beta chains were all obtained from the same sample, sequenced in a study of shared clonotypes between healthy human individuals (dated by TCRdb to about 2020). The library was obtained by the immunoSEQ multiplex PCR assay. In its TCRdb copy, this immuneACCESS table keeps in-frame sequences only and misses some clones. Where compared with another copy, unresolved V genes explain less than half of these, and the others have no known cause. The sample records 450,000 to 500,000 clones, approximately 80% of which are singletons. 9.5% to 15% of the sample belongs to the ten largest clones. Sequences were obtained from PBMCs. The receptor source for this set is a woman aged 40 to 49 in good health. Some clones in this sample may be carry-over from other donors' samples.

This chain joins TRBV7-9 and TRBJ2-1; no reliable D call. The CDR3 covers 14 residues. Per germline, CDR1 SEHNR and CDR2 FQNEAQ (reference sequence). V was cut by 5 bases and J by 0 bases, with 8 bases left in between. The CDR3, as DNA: TGTGCCAGCAGCCAGACAAGCTCCTACAATGAGCAGTTCTTC. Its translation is CASSQTSSYNEQFF. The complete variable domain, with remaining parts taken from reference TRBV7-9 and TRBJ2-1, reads DTGVSQNPRHKITKRGQNVTFRCDPISEHNRLYWYRQTLGQGPEFLTYFQNEAQLEKSRLLSDRFSAERPKGSFSTLEIQRTEQGDSAMYLCASSQTSSYNEQFFGPGTRLTVL.

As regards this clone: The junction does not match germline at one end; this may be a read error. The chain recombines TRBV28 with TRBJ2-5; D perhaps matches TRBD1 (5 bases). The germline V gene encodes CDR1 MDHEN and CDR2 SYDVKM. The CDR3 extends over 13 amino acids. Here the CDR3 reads CAGSLPGKETQYF. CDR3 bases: TGTGCCGGCAGTTTACCAGGGAAGGAGACCCAGTACTTC.

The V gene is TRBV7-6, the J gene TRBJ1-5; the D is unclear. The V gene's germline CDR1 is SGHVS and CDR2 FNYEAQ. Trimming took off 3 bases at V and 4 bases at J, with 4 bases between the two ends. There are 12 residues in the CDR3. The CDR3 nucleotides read TGTGCCAGCAGCTTCCCGAATCAGCCCCAGCATTTT. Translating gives CASSFPNQPQHF.

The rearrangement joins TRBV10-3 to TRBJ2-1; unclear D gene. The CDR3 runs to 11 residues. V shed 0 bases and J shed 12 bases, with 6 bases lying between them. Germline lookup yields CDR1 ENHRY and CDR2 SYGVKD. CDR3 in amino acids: CAISESTLQFF. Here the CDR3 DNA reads TGTGCCATCAGTGAGTCGACTCTGCAGTTCTTC.

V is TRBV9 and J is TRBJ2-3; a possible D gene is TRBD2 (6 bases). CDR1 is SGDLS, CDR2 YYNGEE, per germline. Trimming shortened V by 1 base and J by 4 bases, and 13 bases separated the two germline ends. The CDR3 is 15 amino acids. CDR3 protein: CASSVFREYADTQYF. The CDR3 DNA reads TGTGCCAGCAGCGTATTCCGGGAGTATGCAGATACGCAGTATTTT.

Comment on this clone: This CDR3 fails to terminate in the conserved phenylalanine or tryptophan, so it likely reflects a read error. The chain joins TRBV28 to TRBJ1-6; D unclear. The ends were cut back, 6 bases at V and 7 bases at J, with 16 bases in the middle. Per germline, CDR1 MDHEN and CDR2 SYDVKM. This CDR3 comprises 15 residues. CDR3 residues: CASSPSLGKNSPLHS. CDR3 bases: TGTGCCAGCAGCCCGTCTTTAGGGAAGAATTCACCCCTCCACTCT.

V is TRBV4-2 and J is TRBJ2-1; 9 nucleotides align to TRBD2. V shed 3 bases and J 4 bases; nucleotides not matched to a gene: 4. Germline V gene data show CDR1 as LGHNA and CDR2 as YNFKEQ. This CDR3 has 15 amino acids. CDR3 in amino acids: CASSHNSGSYNEQFF. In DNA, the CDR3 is TGTGCCAGCAGCCATAATAGCGGGAGTTACAATGAGCAGTTCTTC.

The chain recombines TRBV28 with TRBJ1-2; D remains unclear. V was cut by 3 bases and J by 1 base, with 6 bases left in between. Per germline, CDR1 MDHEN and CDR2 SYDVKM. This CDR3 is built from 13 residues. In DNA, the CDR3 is TGTGCCAGCAGTTTTCGGGATAACTATGGCTACACCTTC. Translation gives CASSFRDNYGYTF.

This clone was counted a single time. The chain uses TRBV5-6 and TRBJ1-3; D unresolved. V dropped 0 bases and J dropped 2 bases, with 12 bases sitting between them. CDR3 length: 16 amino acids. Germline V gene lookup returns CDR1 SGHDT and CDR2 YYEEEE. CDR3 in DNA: TGTGCCAGCAGCTTGGCCTCCCGGATAACTGGAAACACCATATATTTT. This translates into CASSLASRITGNTIYF.

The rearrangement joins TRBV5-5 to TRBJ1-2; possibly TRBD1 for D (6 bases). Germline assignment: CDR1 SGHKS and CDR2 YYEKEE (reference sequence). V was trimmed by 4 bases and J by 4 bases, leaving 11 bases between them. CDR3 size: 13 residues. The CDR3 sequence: CASSQRDTYGYTF. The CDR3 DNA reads TGTGCCAGCAGCCAAAGGGACACCTATGGCTACACCTTC.

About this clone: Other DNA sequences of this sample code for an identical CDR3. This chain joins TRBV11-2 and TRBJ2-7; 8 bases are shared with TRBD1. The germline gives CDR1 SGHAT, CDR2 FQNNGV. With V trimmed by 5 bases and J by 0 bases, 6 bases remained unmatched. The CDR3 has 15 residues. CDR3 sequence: CASSLAGGGSYEQYF. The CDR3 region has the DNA TGTGCCAGCAGCCTAGCAGGGGGCGGCTCCTACGAGCAGTACTTC.

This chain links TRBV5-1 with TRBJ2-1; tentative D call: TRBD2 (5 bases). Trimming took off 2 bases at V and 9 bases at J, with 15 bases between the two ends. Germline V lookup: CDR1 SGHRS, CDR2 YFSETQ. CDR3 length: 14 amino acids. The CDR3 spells CASSFRSGEGEQFF. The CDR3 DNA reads TGCGCCAGCAGCTTCCGGAGCGGCGAGGGTGAGCAGTTCTTC.

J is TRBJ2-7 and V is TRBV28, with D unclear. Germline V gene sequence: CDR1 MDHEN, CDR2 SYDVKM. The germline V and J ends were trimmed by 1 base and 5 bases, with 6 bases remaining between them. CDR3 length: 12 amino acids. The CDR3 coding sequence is TGTGCCAGCAGTTTATTAGCCAACGAGCAGTACTTC. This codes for CASSLLANEQYF.

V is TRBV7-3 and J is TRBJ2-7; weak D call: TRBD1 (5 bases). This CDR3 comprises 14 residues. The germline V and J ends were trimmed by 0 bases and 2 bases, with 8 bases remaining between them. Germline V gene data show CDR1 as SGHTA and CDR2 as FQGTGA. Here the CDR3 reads CASSLTAGPYEQYF. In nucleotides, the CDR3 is TGTGCCAGCAGCTTAACGGCAGGGCCCTACGAGCAGTACTTC.

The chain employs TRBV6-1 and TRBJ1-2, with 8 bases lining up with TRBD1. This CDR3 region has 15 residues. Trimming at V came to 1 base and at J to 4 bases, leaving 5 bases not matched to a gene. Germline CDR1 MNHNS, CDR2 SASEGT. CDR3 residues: CASSEVETGAYGYTF. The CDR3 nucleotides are TGTGCCAGCAGTGAAGTTGAGACAGGGGCCTATGGCTACACCTTC.

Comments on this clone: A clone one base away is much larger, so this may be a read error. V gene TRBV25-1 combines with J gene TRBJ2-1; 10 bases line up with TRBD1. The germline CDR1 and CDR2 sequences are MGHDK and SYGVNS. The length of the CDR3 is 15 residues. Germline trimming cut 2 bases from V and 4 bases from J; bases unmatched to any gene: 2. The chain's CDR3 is CASSEGTGDYNEQFF. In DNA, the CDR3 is TGTGCCAGCAGTGAAGGGACAGGGGATTACAATGAGCAGTTCTTC. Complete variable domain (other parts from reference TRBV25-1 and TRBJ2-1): EADIYQTPRYLVIGTGKKITLECSQTMGHDKMYWYQQDPGMELHLIHYSYGVNSTEKGDLSSESTVSRIRTEHFPLTLESARPSHTSQYLCASSEGTGDYNEQFFGPGTRLTVL.

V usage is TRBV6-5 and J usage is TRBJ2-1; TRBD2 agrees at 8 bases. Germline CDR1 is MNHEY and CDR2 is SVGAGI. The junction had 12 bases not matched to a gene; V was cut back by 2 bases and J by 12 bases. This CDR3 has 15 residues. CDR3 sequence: CASSYGAVSSGGQFF. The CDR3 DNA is TGTGCCAGCAGTTACGGAGCCGTCAGCAGCGGGGGGCAGTTCTTC.

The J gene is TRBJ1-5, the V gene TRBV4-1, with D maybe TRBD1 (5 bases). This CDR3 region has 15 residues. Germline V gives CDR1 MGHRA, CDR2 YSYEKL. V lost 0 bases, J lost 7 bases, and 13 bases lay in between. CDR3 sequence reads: CASSQDGAGWQPQHF. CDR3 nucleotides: TGCGCCAGCAGCCAAGATGGGGCCGGATGGCAGCCCCAGCATTTT.

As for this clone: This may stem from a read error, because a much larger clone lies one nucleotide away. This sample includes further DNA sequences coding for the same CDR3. The CDR3 DNA sequence: TGCGCCAGCACTTCGGGCTCCGGTGGAGAGACCCAGTACTTC. The encoded protein is CASTSGSGGETQYF. The rearrangement joins TRBV5-1 to TRBJ2-5, with D unclear. The CDR3 has 14 residues. V dropped 6 bases and J dropped 4 bases, with 16 bases sitting between them. Germline assignment: CDR1 SGHRS and CDR2 YFSETQ.

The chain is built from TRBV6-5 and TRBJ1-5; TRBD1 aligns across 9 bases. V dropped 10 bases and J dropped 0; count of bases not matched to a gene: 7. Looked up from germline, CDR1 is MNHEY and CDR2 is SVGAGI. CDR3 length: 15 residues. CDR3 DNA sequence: TGTGCCACCCAGACAGGGGGAAATAGCAATCAGCCCCAGCATTTT. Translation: CATQTGGNSNQPQHF.

The CDR3 sequence: CGGQLAGDNEQFF. CDR3 sequence (DNA): TGTGGGGGGCAACTAGCGGGAGACAATGAGCAGTTCTTC. The chain recombines TRBV30 with TRBJ2-1, with 11 bases matching TRBD2. This CDR3 region has 13 residues. The germline gives CDR1 GTSNPN, CDR2 SVGIG (reference sequence). Using reference TRBV30 and TRBJ2-1 for the parts outside the CDR3, the full variable domain is SQTIHQWPATLVQPVGSPLSLECTVEGTSNPNLYWYRQAAGRGLQLLFYSVGIGQISSEVPQNLSASRPQDRQFILSSKKLLLSDSGFYLCGGQLAGDNEQFFGPGTRLTVL.

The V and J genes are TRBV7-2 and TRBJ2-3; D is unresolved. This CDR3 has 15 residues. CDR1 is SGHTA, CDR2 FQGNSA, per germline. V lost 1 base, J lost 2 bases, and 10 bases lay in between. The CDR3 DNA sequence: TGTGCCAGCAGCTTAGACGTTAGGCTCACAGATACGCAGTATTTT. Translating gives CASSLDVRLTDTQYF. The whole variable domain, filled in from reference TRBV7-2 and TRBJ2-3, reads GAGVSQSPSNKVTEKGKDVELRCDPISGHTALYWYRQSLGQGLEFLIYFQGNSAPDKSGLPSDRFSAERTGGSVSTLTIQRTQQEDSAVYLCASSLDVRLTDTQYFGPGTRLTVL.

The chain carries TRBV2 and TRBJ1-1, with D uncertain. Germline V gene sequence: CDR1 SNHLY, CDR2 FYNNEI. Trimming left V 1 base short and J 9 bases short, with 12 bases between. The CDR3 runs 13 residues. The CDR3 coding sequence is TGTGCCAGCAGTGAAGTCGGGGAGGGAAAAGCTTTCTTT. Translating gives CASSEVGEGKAFF.